A single sample is the source of the 5 T cell receptor beta chains below, sequenced in a study of cytomegalovirus exposure and HLA in healthy donors. The data were produced by immunoSEQ multiplex PCR, yet TCRdb's version contains in-frame clones alone and is incomplete. The table has a few hundred thousand clones, 86% seen once; the top ten hold around 0.8%. The specimen sequenced was PBMCs. Receptors were obtained from a woman aged 18 to 35 in good health and CMV-seronegative.

The V call is TRBV19, the J call TRBJ2-1, with no clear D. The germline gives CDR1 LNHDA, CDR2 SQIVND (reference sequence). Trimming took 1 base from V and 2 from J, leaving 9 bases between them. The CDR3 covers 15 residues. CDR3 nucleotides: TGTGCCAGTAGTATAGGGCTAACTACCTACAATGAGCAGTTCTTC. Its translation: CASSIGLTTYNEQFF.

This clone was detected only once. The CDR3 loop reads CSVEVQGSDTQYF. CDR3 nucleotides: TGCAGCGTTGAAGTTCAGGGTTCAGATACGCAGTATTTT. The genes are TRBV29-1 and TRBJ2-3; weak D call: TRBD1 (5 bases). V gave up 1 base and J gave up 4 bases, with 9 bases separating them. This CDR3 comprises 13 residues. CDR1 and CDR2 (germline): SQVTM, ANQGSEA.

This chain joins TRBV10-3 and TRBJ2-3, with a possible D match to TRBD1 (6 bases). V was cut by 3 bases and J by 1 base, with 14 bases left in between. CDR3 length equals 16 residues. Germline V CDR1 and CDR2: ENHRY, SYGVKD. CDR3 amino acids: CAISDQRTVRTDTQYF. The CDR3 nucleotides read TGTGCCATCAGTGACCAACGGACAGTCCGCACAGATACGCAGTATTTT.

V is TRBV5-6 and J is TRBJ1-5; D uncertain. Germline V gene sequence: CDR1 SGHDT, CDR2 YYEEEE. Between the trimmed V and J ends, which lost 0 bases and 4 bases, there was a span of 5 bases. This CDR3 is 13 amino acids long. CDR3 nucleotide sequence: TGTGCCAGCAGCTTGGGAGTGAATCAGCCCCAGCATTTT. Residues: CASSLGVNQPQHF.

The rearrangement joins TRBV28 to TRBJ1-2; 9 bases are shared with TRBD1. The CDR3 sequence is 16 residues long. The trim removed 2 bases at V and 4 bases at J, leaving 8 bases unmatched. In germline, CDR1 is MDHEN, CDR2 SYDVKM. The CDR3 loop is CASSLPTETGGYGYTF. CDR3 coding DNA: TGTGCCAGCAGTTTACCTACTGAGACAGGGGGCTATGGCTACACCTTC.